This TCR beta chain was sequenced in a study of PD-1 blockade in classical Hodgkin lymphoma. General study results and limits: Nothing has yet pinned down what causes the repertoire differences, possibly disease activity or prior therapy. Individuals initiating nivolumab under 1 year after ASCT were excluded.

Documented time point: cycle 4 day 1 (C4D1), after five to seven weeks of nivolumab. All patients experienced relapse after autologous stem cell transplantation, and brentuximab vedotin exposure was variable. Profiling relied on immunoSEQ multiplex PCR, and the TCRdb table lists in-frame clones only, not all of them. The table records 25,000 to 40,000 clones, 81% of them present only once. On this clone itself: Its antigen is not identified.

The CDR3 runs to 15 residues. In germline, CDR1 is SEHNR, CDR2 FQNEAQ (reference sequence). V lost 3 bases and J lost 7, with 13 bases in between. This chain links TRBV7-9 with TRBJ1-6, with D unresolved. The sequence was obtained from a human donor with classical Hodgkin lymphoma. The specimen comprised peripheral blood mononuclear cells (PBMCs), sampled before the fourth cycle of nivolumab. The CDR3 sequence: CASSLGSRRNSPLHF. The CDR3, as DNA: TGTGCCAGCAGCTTGGGGAGCCGGAGAAATTCACCCCTCCACTTT.